The present T cell receptor (beta chain) was sequenced within a study of shared clonotypes between healthy human individuals. Into CD45RA+ naive and CD45RA-negative memory subsets, the CD4+ cells were split. Libraries were prepared by immunoSEQ multiplex PCR; TCRdb keeps only in-frame clonotypes and omits some of them. In the table there are around 2,000,000 clones, 85% to 95% of which are singletons. Germline V gene sequence: CDR1 SQVTM, CDR2 ANQGSEA. Germline trimming cut 7 bases from V and 4 bases from J; bases unmatched to any gene: 7. This CDR3 comprises 12 residues. Sequences were obtained from naive CD4+ T cells sorted from blood. Subset of the sample: CD45RA+ positively selected. This sequence was found in a young man in good health. This sequence joins TRBV29-1 and TRBJ2-7; 7 bases map to TRBD1. The CDR3: CSASGTAYEQYF. In DNA, the CDR3 is TGCAGCGCTTCCGGGACAGCTTACGAGCAGTACTTC.